The entry that follows covers one TCR beta chain sequence. This specimen belongs to a study of blood T cell repertoires in COVID-19. Study at large: The origin of the acute and convalescent COVID-19 samples was the United States, Italy and Spain.

As processed by the authors: Estimation of nucleated cell counts relied on the amplification of reference gene primers. Sequenced by immunoSEQ multiplex PCR; TCRdb stores in-frame clones only, minus some. V and J calls and clone size are as listed in that table; D and trimming were resolved from the DNA. The table has approximately 70,000 clones, approximately 84% seen once. After removal of 7 bases from V and 9 bases from J, the junction contained 10 bases not matched to a gene. Germline values: CDR1 LNHDA, CDR2 SQIVND (reference sequence). CDR3 length: 13 amino acids. This TCR derives from a woman aged 55-70 years with acute or convalescent COVID-19. The chain combines TRBV19 with TRBJ2-3; TRBD1 matches 7 bases. Specimen: peripheral blood. CDR3 protein: CASTQTGAGTQYF. CDR3 DNA: TGTGCCAGTACCCAAACAGGGGCAGGGACGCAGTATTTT. Full variable domain (rest looked up from reference TRBV19 and TRBJ2-3): DGGITQSPKYLFRKEGQNVTLSCEQNLNHDAMYWYRQDPGQGLRLIYYSQIVNDFQKGDIAEGYSVSREKKESFPLTVTSAQKNPTAFYLCASTQTGAGTQYFGPGTRLTVL.